The rows below give T cell receptor beta chains drawn from one sample of a study of blood T cell repertoires in COVID-19. Some clones are missing from TCRdb's copy, which holds only in-frame ones; the method was immunoSEQ multiplex PCR. Among roughly 380,000 clones listed, roughly 86% were seen once. Sequencing input: PBMCs or T cells enriched from blood (not recorded which). Source of these receptors: a woman in her twenties or thirties who had been exposed to COVID-19. Both conserved end residues are part of each CDR3. The D gene is left open where the match is weak. Rows may omit the clone size; those that give it use once, few, many or a size class.

d_call j_call v_call clone_size cdr3_aa cdr3_nt
- TRBJ1-6 TRBV12-3/TRBV12-4 once CASSLLTGSPLHF TGTGCCAGCAGTCTACTTACCGGTTCACCCCTCCACTTT
TRBD2 TRBJ2-1 TRBV28 - CASSILAVPPFF TGTGCCAGCAGTATCCTAGCGGTCCCCCCGTTCTTC
TRBD2 TRBJ2-3 TRBV24-1 - CATSDLGRGGRVDTQYF TGTGCCACCAGTGATTTGGGACGCGGGGGGCGAGTGGATACGCAGTATTTT
TRBD2 TRBJ2-1 TRBV2 - CASSEGLAGNEQFF TGTGCCAGCAGTGAGGGGCTAGCGGGCAATGAGCAGTTCTTC
TRBD1 TRBJ1-4 TRBV5-4 - CASRTQQGEKLFF TGTGCCAGCAGGACCCAACAGGGGGAAAAACTGTTTTTT
- TRBJ1-6 TRBV18 - CASSPEQPGDSPLHF TGTGCCAGCTCACCGGAACAGCCGGGGGATTCACCCCTCCACTTT
TRBD1 TRBJ1-4 TRBV6-5 once CAIRQGGEKLFF TGTGCCATTAGACAGGGGGGCGAAAAACTGTTTTTT
TRBD1 TRBJ2-5 TRBV24-1 - CATSGPWPGGKYQETQYF TGTGCCACCAGTGGTCCCTGGCCAGGGGGAAAGTACCAAGAGACCCAGTACTTC
- TRBJ2-4 TRBV30 - CAWRSIGGPAKNIQYF TGTGCCTGGAGAAGTATCGGGGGGCCAGCCAAAAACATTCAGTACTTC
- TRBJ2-1 TRBV14 - CASSRKPGLGYNEQFF TGTGCCAGCAGCCGCAAACCGGGACTGGGCTACAATGAGCAGTTCTTC
TRBD2 TRBJ2-1 TRBV3-1/TRBV3-2 - CASSQGGLAGNEQFF TGTGCCAGCAGCCAAGGGGGACTAGCGGGCAATGAGCAGTTCTTC
- TRBJ1-2 TRBV14 few CASSNSYGYTF TGTGCCAGCAGCAACAGCTATGGCTACACCTTC
TRBD2 TRBJ2-7 TRBV19 - CASSQTSGSYEQYF TGTGCCAGTAGTCAGACTAGCGGGAGCTACGAGCAGTACTTC
TRBD2 TRBJ2-3 TRBV13 - CASSDGTSGSADTQYF TGTGCCAGCAGCGACGGGACTAGCGGGAGTGCAGATACGCAGTATTTT
TRBD1 TRBJ2-1 TRBV2 - CASSPDRGGINEQFF TGTGCCAGCAGCCCTGACAGGGGAGGAATAAATGAGCAGTTCTTC
- TRBJ1-2 TRBV28 - CASSLQSYGYTF TGTGCCAGCAGTTTACAGTCCTATGGCTACACCTTC
- TRBJ2-5 TRBV5-4 - CASSLGGGNAETQYF TGTGCCAGCAGCTTGGGAGGGGGAAATGCGGAGACCCAGTACTTC
- TRBJ2-7 TRBV27 - CASSQGGYEQYF TGTGCCAGCAGCCAGGGGGGATACGAGCAGTACTTC
TRBD1 TRBJ1-2 TRBV29-1 - CSVRTGNYGYTF TGCAGCGTTAGGACAGGGAACTATGGCTACACCTTC
TRBD1 TRBJ1-5 TRBV29-1 - CSVGTGDQPQHF TGCAGCGTGGGGACAGGGGATCAGCCCCAGCATTTT
- TRBJ1-4 TRBV5-1 - CASSLAGITNEKLFF TGCGCCAGCAGCTTGGCAGGGATAACTAATGAAAAACTGTTTTTT
TRBD1 TRBJ1-6 TRBV3-1/TRBV3-2 - CASSPQGHNSPLHF TGTGCCAGCAGCCCACAGGGGCATAATTCACCCCTCCACTTT
TRBD2 TRBJ2-1 TRBV7-6 - CASSLTRRASGRYNEQFF TGTGCCAGCAGCTTAACCCGCCGCGCTAGCGGGCGGTACAATGAGCAGTTCTTC
- TRBJ2-5 TRBV29-1 - CSLRGFPQETQYF TGCAGCCTGAGAGGGTTTCCCCAAGAGACCCAGTACTTC
- TRBJ1-5 TRBV28 - CASSLTGFSNQPQHF TGTGCCAGCAGTTTAACTGGTTTTAGCAATCAGCCCCAGCATTTT
TRBD1 TRBJ1-2 TRBV12-3/TRBV12-4 - CASKEGTGNGYTF TGTGCCAGCAAAGAGGGGACAGGGAACGGCTACACCTTC
- TRBJ2-3 TRBV5-1 - CASSLGTLADTQYF TGCGCCAGCAGCTTGGGGACTCTGGCGGATACGCAGTATTTT
- TRBJ2-2 TRBV6-2/TRBV6-3 - CASSSSQKAHNTGELFF TGTGCCAGCAGTTCGTCGCAGAAAGCGCATAACACCGGGGAGCTGTTTTTT
TRBD1 TRBJ1-3 TRBV5-1 - CASRRTGGNTIYF TGCGCCAGCAGGAGGACAGGCGGAAACACCATATATTTT
TRBD2 TRBJ2-3 TRBV9 once CASSALSGLAEYTDTQYF TGTGCCAGCAGCGCCCTCTCGGGACTAGCGGAATACACAGATACGCAGTATTTT
- TRBJ2-7 TRBV3-1/TRBV3-2 - CASSQDLPEDRYEQYF TGTGCCAGCAGCCAAGATCTGCCGGAGGACCGTTACGAGCAGTACTTC
TRBD1 TRBJ1-2 TRBV28 - CASSWTGVGYGYTF TGTGCCAGCAGTTGGACAGGGGTTGGCTATGGCTACACCTTC
TRBD2 TRBJ2-2 TRBV5-6 - CASSLRTSGNKPGELFF TGTGCCAGCAGCTTGCGGACTAGCGGGAATAAGCCCGGGGAGCTGTTTTTT
- TRBJ2-7 TRBV6-5 - CASSYSTAGQGEQYF TGTGCCAGCAGTTACTCGACGGCAGGGCAGGGCGAGCAGTACTTC
- TRBJ1-1 TRBV2 - CASSELVWGTPNTEAFF TGTGCCAGCAGTGAACTCGTTTGGGGGACTCCGAACACTGAAGCTTTCTTT
TRBD1 TRBJ1-5 TRBV6-2/TRBV6-3 - CASSGRGSQPQHF TGTGCCAGCAGTGGCAGGGGGAGTCAGCCCCAGCATTTT
TRBD2 TRBJ2-1 TRBV27 - CASIRLAGRNNEQFF TGTGCCAGCATTAGGTTAGCGGGACGCAACAATGAGCAGTTCTTC
- TRBJ2-7 TRBV6-1 - CASSEFGGAYEQYF TGTGCCAGCAGTGAATTTGGTGGAGCTTACGAGCAGTACTTC
- TRBJ1-5 TRBV28 few CASSLSGDRSGPQHF TGTGCCAGCAGTTTAAGCGGGGACCGCTCCGGGCCCCAGCATTTT
TRBD2 TRBJ2-3 TRBV7-9 - CASSPTPLAGGWSDTQYF TGTGCCAGCAGCCCCACTCCCTTAGCGGGAGGGTGGTCAGATACGCAGTATTTT
- TRBJ2-7 TRBV5-1 - CASSLAGGSAYEQYF TGCGCCAGCAGCTTGGCCGGGGGAAGCGCCTACGAGCAGTACTTC
TRBD1 TRBJ1-2 TRBV2 - CASKGDRDINNYGYTF TGTGCCAGCAAGGGTGACAGGGACATAAATAACTATGGCTACACCTTC
TRBD2 TRBJ2-1 TRBV19 - CASSIPGLREGNEQFF TGTGCCAGTAGTATACCCGGACTGAGGGAGGGCAATGAGCAGTTCTTC
- TRBJ2-7 TRBV10-1 - CASSESGRTYEQYF TGCGCCAGCAGTGAGTCGGGCAGAACCTACGAGCAGTACTTC
TRBD2 TRBJ2-2 TRBV5-1 once CASSSSGMNTGELFF TGCGCCAGCAGCTCTAGCGGAATGAACACCGGGGAGCTGTTTTTT
- TRBJ1-3 TRBV5-1 - CASRAGIHSGNTIYF TGCGCCAGCAGGGCGGGGATCCACTCTGGAAACACCATATATTTT
TRBD2 TRBJ2-2 TRBV15 - CATSRSGLAGLPGELFF TGTGCCACCAGCAGGTCCGGACTAGCGGGACTCCCCGGGGAGCTGTTTTTT
- TRBJ2-7 TRBV18 - CASSRSRDYEQYF TGTGCCAGCTCACGGTCCAGGGACTACGAGCAGTACTTC
TRBD1 TRBJ1-2 TRBV10-3 few CAIYRTGGDGYTF TGTGCCATTTATCGGACAGGGGGCGACGGCTACACCTTC
TRBD1 TRBJ2-3 TRBV27 - CATRDRSLDTQYF TGTGCCACCCGGGACAGGTCACTAGATACGCAGTATTTT
- TRBJ1-2 TRBV28 - CASSGGTYGYTF TGTGCCAGCAGTGGAGGTACCTATGGCTACACCTTC
- TRBJ2-2 TRBV28 - CASSLWASNTGELFF TGTGCCAGCAGTTTATGGGCTAGCAACACCGGGGAGCTGTTTTTT
- TRBJ1-5 TRBV6-5 - CASSYSGQSQHF TGTGCCAGCAGTTACTCGGGGCAGTCCCAGCATTTT
TRBD2 TRBJ2-1 TRBV7-3 - CASSHSGLAGYEQFF TGTGCCAGCAGCCACTCGGGACTAGCGGGATATGAGCAGTTCTTC
- TRBJ2-3 TRBV10-3 - CANLRASDTQYF TGTGCCAACCTGAGAGCTTCCGATACGCAGTATTTT
TRBD1 TRBJ2-7 TRBV25-1 - CASSEGRDRPDF TGTGCCAGCAGTGAGGGCCGGGACAGACCTGACTTC
- TRBJ1-2 TRBV11-2 - CASSLEAGVNGYTF TGTGCCAGCAGCTTAGAGGCAGGGGTTAATGGCTACACCTTC